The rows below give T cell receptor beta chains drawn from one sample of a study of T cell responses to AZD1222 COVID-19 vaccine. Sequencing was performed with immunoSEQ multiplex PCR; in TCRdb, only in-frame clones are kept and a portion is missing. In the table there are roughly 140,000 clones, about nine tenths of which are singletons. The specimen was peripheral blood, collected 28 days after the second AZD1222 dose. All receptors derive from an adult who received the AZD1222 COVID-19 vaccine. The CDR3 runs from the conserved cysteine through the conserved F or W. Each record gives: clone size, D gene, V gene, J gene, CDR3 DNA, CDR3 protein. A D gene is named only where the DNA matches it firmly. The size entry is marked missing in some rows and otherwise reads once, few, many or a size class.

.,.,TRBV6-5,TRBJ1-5,TGTGCCAGCAGTTACTCATGGGGTCAGCCCCAGCATTTT,CASSYSWGQPQHF
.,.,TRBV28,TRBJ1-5,TGTGCCAGCAGTGTGCCTCTTGGGGGCAATCAGCCCCAGCATTTT,CASSVPLGGNQPQHF
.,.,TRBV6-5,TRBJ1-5,TGTGCCAGCAGTTACAGTCGGGACAATCAGCCCCAGCATTTT,CASSYSRDNQPQHF
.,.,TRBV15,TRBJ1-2,TGTGCCACCAGCAGAGATTTTGTACAGGGATCTGGCTACACCTTC,CATSRDFVQGSGYTF
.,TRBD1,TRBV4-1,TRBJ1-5,TGCGCCAGCAGCCAGCAACAGGGGGCTTTCGGTCAGCCCCAGCATTTT,CASSQQQGAFGQPQHF
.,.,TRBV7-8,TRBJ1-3,TGTGCCAGCAGCTTAGTTGGCGGGGGCTCAAACTCTGGAAACACCATATATTTT,CASSLVGGGSNSGNTIYF
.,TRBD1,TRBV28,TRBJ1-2,TGTGCCAGCAGTCCGAGAGGACAGGGGTACTATGGCTACACCTTC,CASSPRGQGYYGYTF
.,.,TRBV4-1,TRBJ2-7,TGCGCCAGCAGCCAAGGTCCTTACGAGCAGTACTTC,CASSQGPYEQYF
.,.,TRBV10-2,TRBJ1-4,TGCGCCAGCAGTGAAGGGCGAAGGAATGAAAAACTGTTTTTT,CASSEGRRNEKLFF
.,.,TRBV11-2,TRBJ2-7,TGTGCCAGCAGCTCCCAGCCGGGGACAACCTACGAGCAGTACTTC,CASSSQPGTTYEQYF
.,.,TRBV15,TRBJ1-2,TGTGCCACCAGCCCCACCAGACTCAATGGCTACACCTTC,CATSPTRLNGYTF
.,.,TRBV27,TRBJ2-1,TGTGCCAGCAGTTTATACGTGGGAAGTTCCTACAATGAGCAGTTCTTC,CASSLYVGSSYNEQFF
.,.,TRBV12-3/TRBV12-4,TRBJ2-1,TGTGCCAGCACTTCGGTCGGTGAGCAGTTCTTC,CASTSVGEQFF
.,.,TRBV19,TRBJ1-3,TGTGCCAGTAGTCTCTCCAGCTTCTCTGGAAACACCATATATTTT,CASSLSSFSGNTIYF
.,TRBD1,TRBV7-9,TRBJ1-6,TGTGCCAGCAGCTTAGGACAGGGGGCAGGGTCACCCCTCCACTTT,CASSLGQGAGSPLHF
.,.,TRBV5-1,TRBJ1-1,TGCGCCAGCAGCTTGGACGGAGGGCAAGGCGAAGCTTTCTTT,CASSLDGGQGEAFF
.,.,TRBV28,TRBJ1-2,TGTGCCAGCAGTTTAGGCGGCGGGGGCTTTGGCTATGGCTACACCTTC,CASSLGGGGFGYGYTF
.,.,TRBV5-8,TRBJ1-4,TGTGCCAGCAGTTCGGAGGGCGGAAAACTGTTTTTT,CASSSEGGKLFF
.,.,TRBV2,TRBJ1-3,TGTGCCAGCAGGGCCACGACAGGAAACACCATATATTTT,CASRATTGNTIYF
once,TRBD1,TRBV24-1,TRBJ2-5,TGTGCCACCAGTGATTTAGGACAGGAAAAAGAGACCCAGTACTTC,CATSDLGQEKETQYF
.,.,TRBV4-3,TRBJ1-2,TGCGCCAGCAGCTACAGCGGGGGGTCGGATGGCTACACCTTC,CASSYSGGSDGYTF
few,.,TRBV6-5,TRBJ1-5,TGTGCCAGCAGACCATATAGCAATCAGCCCCAGCATTTT,CASRPYSNQPQHF
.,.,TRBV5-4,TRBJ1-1,TGTGCCAGCAGCACGGAGGTGGAAAACACTGAAGCTTTCTTT,CASSTEVENTEAFF
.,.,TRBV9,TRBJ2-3,TGTGCCAGCAGCGCCGTAGGAGATACGCAGTATTTT,CASSAVGDTQYF
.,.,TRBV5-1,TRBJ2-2,TGCGCCAGCAGCTCTCCCCCCGGGGAGCTGTTTTTT,CASSSPPGELFF
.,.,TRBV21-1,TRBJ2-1,TGTGCCAGCAGCACTCTCGGGACTAGCGGGAGTTTTGAGCAGTTCTTC,CASSTLGTSGSFEQFF
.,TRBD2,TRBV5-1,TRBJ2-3,TGCGCCAGCAGCCCGGAGGGGACTAGCGGGATCACAGATACGCAGTATTTT,CASSPEGTSGITDTQYF
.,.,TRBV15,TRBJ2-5,TGTGCCACCAGCAGAGATGGCCCTAACGAGACCCAGTACTTC,CATSRDGPNETQYF
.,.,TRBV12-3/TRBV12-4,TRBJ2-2,TGTGCCAGCAGTCCATATCACACCGGGGAGCTGTTTTTT,CASSPYHTGELFF